This T cell receptor (beta chain) was retrieved from a study of beta chain features in type 1 diabetes (dated by TCRdb to 2016 to 2019). A note on the overall study: Patients and healthy donors did not differ in mean age, gender distribution, total cell number or subset yield. A total of 90 million to 120 million sorted cells were examined across all samples, and a strong correlation was observed between cell number per subset and RNA yield. Whereas all 28 donors provided naive and central memory subsets, regulatory and stem cell-like memory subsets were isolated from just 8 patients and about 8 healthy donors. The study compared the TCRB repertoires of sorted circulating CD4+ T cell subsets in recently diagnosed type 1 diabetes patients with those in matched healthy donors. Findings and caveats that apply to the study as a whole: The naive, central memory and regulatory TCRB repertoires appeared to resemble one another more closely among patients than among healthy donors. Shorter templates might have been favored by PCR, but patient and control samples were amplified and corrected together, so both groups would have been affected equally by any skew. Sequencing cDNA rather than genomic DNA could over-represent highly expressing activated cells, although activation and CD3 levels did not differ between groups. HLA sub-analyses involved small numbers of individuals, so any influence of HLA type on TCRB rearrangement remained unresolved. Fewer insertions and more nucleotide deletions at VDJ recombination sites were observed in patients with type 1 diabetes, implying thymic rearrangement abnormalities. Type 1 diabetes patients showed a moderate but significant shortening of TCRB CDR3 length in all four CD4+ subsets.

The entire isolated RNA was reverse transcribed using the High Capacity cDNA Reverse Transcription Kit, and thus expressed TCRB transcripts were sequenced. Deep immunoSEQ sequencing was performed on naive, central memory and regulatory T cell samples, with an average of approximately 3.9 million total reads per sample. Sorted cells were lysed in RLT buffer, and RNA was extracted using DNase-treated RNeasy Micro or Mini kits according to cell number. To prevent cross-contamination, each cell subset was processed individually, whereas patient and healthy donor samples were processed jointly. Using the immunoSEQ multiplex PCR, TCRB sequences were amplified from cDNA into 87-bp fragments spanning the CDR3 region. Sequencing of the amplicons was done on the Illumina HiSeq platform. The authors processed their data as follows. Synthetic template baselines were used to correct PCR bias computationally, reads within Hamming distance 2 were collapsed, and singletons that could not be merged were discarded. Reads were aligned against IMGT to assign V, D and J genes, CDR3 length and insertions or deletions at six rearrangement sites. Within each subset, clonotype counts were normalized to the number of sorted cells before true diversity and Gini coefficients were calculated with the tcR R package. The overlap coefficient, calculated on TCRB nucleotide sequences, was used to quantify repertoire sharing. Held by TCRdb, this immuneACCESS table contains in-frame sequences only and omits some clones. Under half of the omission traces to an unresolved V gene where checked; the cause of the rest is unknown. For V, J and clone size, that table is used; D and trimming come from the DNA. In all, the sample holds about 180,000 clones, and about 13% of those were seen once. The biggest ten clones account for 0.62% of the sample.

V was cut back by 0 bases and J by 1 base, leaving a gap of 10 bases between them. CDR1 and CDR2 were assigned from the germline V gene as KGHSH and LQKENI. Counted from cysteine to phenylalanine, this CDR3 has 15 amino acids. This entry keeps only the CDR3 DNA: 45 bases, framed from base 1. Each donor gave one peripheral blood draw, roughly 120 mL on average, collected into heparinised tubes. Using a panel that included CD45RO, CCR7, CD25, CD127, CD95 and CD27, naive, central memory, regulatory and stem cell-like memory CD4+ T cells were sorted on a BD FACSAria II. All sorted populations exceeded 95% purity. PBMCs were separated immediately by Lymphoprep density gradient centrifugation and were stained directly, without being cultured. To minimize batch effects, samples were stained and sorted in pairs, one healthy donor with one patient per experiment. This clone turned up a few times. This clone's antigen is unknown. Base quality data are lacking; no much larger clone is found one base away. The sample contains more than one DNA sequence encoding this CDR3.

The TCR comes from a woman aged 18-30 years in good health. The V and J segments used are TRBV18 and TRBJ2-7; the D gene is perhaps TRBD2, on 6 matching bases. Material: central memory CD4+ T cells from blood. The DNA sequence is as follows: TGTGCCAGCTCACCACCGGGGGGTATTTCCTACGAGCAGTACTTC. Translation gives CASSPPGGISYEQYF.